This is a list of T cell receptor beta chains from one sample in a study of shared clonotypes between healthy human individuals. TCRdb keeps only in-frame clones here, not all; method: immunoSEQ multiplex PCR. Of around 100,000 clones in the sample, 67% were seen once. The source material was memory CD8+ T cells sorted from blood. The receptors derive from a young man in good health. Both conserved end residues are trimmed from each CDR3.

V gene: TRBV27
CDR3 protein: ASSLTSGHNSNQPQH

V gene: TRBV7-9
CDR3 protein: ASSTRGVYEQF

V gene: TRBV28
CDR3 protein: ASSGDDSYYEQY

V gene: TRBV30
CDR3 protein: AWRETGTGDKAF

V gene: TRBV27
CDR3 protein: ASSPNAGMHYGYT

V gene: TRBV6-5
CDR3 protein: ASRGQSYEQY

V gene: TRBV2
CDR3 protein: ASSEGGGLLPYEQY

V gene: TRBV7-9
CDR3 protein: ASSYPRRSGRDSNEQF

V gene: TRBV11-3
CDR3 protein: ASIAGLPHEQY

V gene: TRBV13
CDR3 protein: ASSLWGLAGYNEQF

V gene: TRBV4-3
CDR3 protein: ASSQEGGPGYYGYT

V gene: TRBV27
CDR3 protein: ASSPYSNPNTEAF

V gene: TRBV5-6
CDR3 protein: ASRISGRYTYEQY

V gene: TRBV7-9
CDR3 protein: ASSLARVRANEQF

V gene: TRBV7-8
CDR3 protein: ASSLSADTQY

V gene: TRBV7-9
CDR3 protein: ASSFEGTNEKLF

V gene: TRBV11-2
CDR3 protein: ASSFGTLYEQY